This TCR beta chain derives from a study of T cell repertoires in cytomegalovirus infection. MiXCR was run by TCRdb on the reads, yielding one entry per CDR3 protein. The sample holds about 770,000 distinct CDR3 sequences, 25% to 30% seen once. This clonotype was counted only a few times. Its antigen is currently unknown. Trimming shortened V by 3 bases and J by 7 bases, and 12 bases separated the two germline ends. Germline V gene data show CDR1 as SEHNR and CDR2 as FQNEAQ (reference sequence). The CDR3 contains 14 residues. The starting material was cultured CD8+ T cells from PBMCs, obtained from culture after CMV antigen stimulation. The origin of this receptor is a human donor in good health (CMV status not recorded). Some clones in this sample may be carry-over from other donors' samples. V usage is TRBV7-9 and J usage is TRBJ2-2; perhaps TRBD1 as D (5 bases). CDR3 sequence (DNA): TGTGCCAGCAGCTTTGGCAGGGAACTCGGGGAGCTGTTTTTT. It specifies CASSFGRELGELFF.